The rows below give T cell receptor beta chains drawn from one sample of a study of CD8 T cells in ankylosing spondylitis. TCRdb redid the calling of the 5' RACE reads with MiXCR, one entry per CDR3 protein. This sample has approximately 150,000 distinct CDR3 sequences, with 30% to 35% found just once. Sample: synovial fluid, either unsorted or a sorted T cell fraction (not recorded which). These receptor sequences come from a male donor with ankylosing spondylitis. Both conserved end residues are part of each CDR3. The D gene is left open where the match is weak. Rows may omit the clone size; those that give it use once, few, many or a size class.

J: TRBJ2-3
D: .
V: TRBV4-1
size: few
CDR3: CASRQGVGAPTDTQYF
DNA: TGCGCCAGCAGACAAGGTGTGGGAGCCCCCACAGATACGCAGTATTTT

J: TRBJ1-2
D: TRBD1
V: TRBV3-1
size: .
CDR3: CASGGQARLSTF
DNA: TGTGCCAGCGGGGGACAGGCCCGGTTGAGTACCTTC

J: TRBJ2-3
D: TRBD2
V: TRBV28
size: .
CDR3: CASNPSLAGGTADTQYF
DNA: TGTGCCAGCAACCCCTCCCTAGCGGGAGGAACTGCAGATACGCAGTATTTT

J: TRBJ2-7
D: TRBD1
V: TRBV20-1
size: .
CDR3: CSAVLPGQGPTYEQYF
DNA: TGCAGTGCAGTCCTACCGGGACAGGGGCCCACCTACGAGCAGTACTTC

J: TRBJ2-5
D: TRBD1
V: TRBV29-1
size: many
CDR3: CSAGTGQETQYF
DNA: TGCAGCGCCGGGACAGGGCAAGAGACCCAGTACTTC

J: TRBJ2-1
D: .
V: TRBV14
size: .
CDR3: CASSQQAYEQFF
DNA: TGTGCCAGCAGCCAACAGGCCTATGAGCAGTTCTTC

J: TRBJ2-1
D: TRBD1
V: TRBV5-1
size: .
CDR3: CASSFDRGDEQFF
DNA: TGCGCCAGCAGCTTCGACAGGGGCGATGAGCAGTTCTTC

J: TRBJ2-5
D: TRBD2
V: TRBV12-3/TRBV12-4
size: many
CDR3: CASSFGGALGETQYF
DNA: TGTGCCAGCAGTTTCGGGGGGGCTTTGGGAGAGACCCAGTACTTC

J: TRBJ1-5
D: .
V: TRBV6-5
size: .
CDR3: CASSYDGEQPQHF
DNA: TGTGCCAGCAGTTACGATGGGGAACAGCCCCAGCATTTT

J: TRBJ2-7
D: .
V: TRBV27
size: many
CDR3: CASSGSYGLEPDEQYF
DNA: TGTGCCAGCAGTGGGTCCTACGGACTCGAGCCTGACGAGCAGTACTTC